These 23 T cell receptor beta chains came from one sample sequenced in a study of CD8+ T cells in alopecia areata. Sample treatment: oral pan-JAK inhibitor, 5-10 mg twice daily. Following RNA extraction, reverse transcription yielded cDNA that acted as the sequencing template. Sequenced by immunoSEQ multiplex PCR; TCRdb stores in-frame clones only, minus some. The sample yields under 350,000 clones, 55% to 75% seen once. Sequencing was performed on CD4+ T cells sorted from blood, taken at week 24, from a patient treated with tofacitinib. The origin of the receptors is a human donor with alopecia areata.

The chain uses TRBV14 and TRBJ2-1, with TRBD2 identical over 9 bases. Unmatched junction bases numbered 9, after V lost 4 bases and J lost 8 bases. CDR1 SGHDN and CDR2 FVKESK come from the germline V gene. The CDR3 runs 15 residues. The CDR3 nucleotides read TGTGCCAGCAGCCCCGGGGCGGGGGGGCCGCATGAGCAGTTCTTC. Amino acid sequence: CASSPGAGGPHEQFF.

V usage is TRBV14 and J usage is TRBJ1-1; the D gene is possibly TRBD1 (5 bases). V was trimmed by 3 bases and J by 4 bases, leaving 15 bases between them. CDR1 and CDR2 from the germline V gene are SGHDN and FVKESK. This CDR3 spans 15 amino acids. Here the CDR3 reads CASSQSGTLRTEAFF. As DNA, the CDR3 is TGTGCCAGCAGCCAGTCAGGGACTCTTCGCACTGAAGCTTTCTTT.

The chain couples TRBV30 to TRBJ2-6; D uncertain. Germline V lookup: CDR1 GTSNPN, CDR2 SVGIG (reference sequence). V lost 0 bases, J lost 1 base, and 4 bases lay in between. The CDR3 loop spans 14 amino acids. The CDR3 nucleotides read TGTGCCTGGAGTGTACGATCTGGGGCCAACGTCCTGACTTTC. Translated: CAWSVRSGANVLTF. The whole variable domain, filled in from reference TRBV30 and TRBJ2-6, reads SQTIHQWPATLVQPVGSPLSLECTVEGTSNPNLYWYRQAAGRGLQLLFYSVGIGQISSEVPQNLSASRPQDRQFILSSKKLLLSDSGFYLCAWSVRSGANVLTFGAGSRLTVL.

The rearrangement uses TRBV5-4 and TRBJ2-6; D gene unclear. Germline CDR1 reads SGHNT; CDR2 reads YYREEE (reference sequence). V lost 4 bases and J lost 4, with 9 bases in between. The CDR3 is made up of 14 amino acids. The CDR3 DNA reads as TGTGCCAGCAGCGTCCAGGACGGGGCCAACGTCCTGACTTTC. Residues: CASSVQDGANVLTF.

CDR3: CAWSRQFNEKLFF. The DNA for the CDR3 is TGTGCCTGGAGTAGACAGTTTAATGAAAAACTGTTTTTT. V gene TRBV30 combines with J gene TRBJ1-4, with a tentative D call TRBD1 (5 bases). Germline V lookup: CDR1 GTSNPN, CDR2 SVGIG (reference sequence). The CDR3 is 13 residues long. The V gene lost 2 bases and the J gene lost 4 bases, with 8 bases spanning the gap.

The CDR3 is CASSLGQGIYNEQFF. CDR3 nucleotide sequence: TGTGCCAGCAGTCTGGGACAGGGGATCTACAATGAGCAGTTCTTC. The chain has TRBV28 and TRBJ2-1, with 10 bases fitting TRBD1. CDR1 is MDHEN and CDR2 is SYDVKM in the germline V gene. The trim removed 5 bases at V and 3 bases at J, leaving 4 bases unmatched. This CDR3 is 15 amino acids long.

The genes are TRBV30 and TRBJ1-5; possible D gene TRBD1, 5 bases. This CDR3 is 14 amino acids long. Germline V gene data show CDR1 as GTSNPN and CDR2 as SVGIG (reference sequence). Trimming cost V 2 bases and J 2 bases, with 10 bases left between them. The CDR3 DNA is TGTGCCTGGAGTTCCGGACAAGGCAATCAGCCCCAGCATTTT. Translating gives CAWSSGQGNQPQHF. The variable domain in full, completed from reference TRBV30 and TRBJ1-5, reads SQTIHQWPATLVQPVGSPLSLECTVEGTSNPNLYWYRQAAGRGLQLLFYSVGIGQISSEVPQNLSASRPQDRQFILSSKKLLLSDSGFYLCAWSSGQGNQPQHFGDGTRLSIL.

The rearrangement links TRBV4-3 to TRBJ1-2, with D perhaps TRBD1 (5 bases). V lost 4 bases, J lost 4 bases, and 13 bases lay in between. Germline CDR1 and CDR2: LGHNA and YSLEER. This CDR3 comprises 14 residues. The CDR3 spells CASSPESTVYGYTF. In nucleotides, the CDR3 is TGCGCCAGCAGCCCAGAGTCGACAGTCTATGGCTACACCTTC.

The CDR3 nucleotides read TGTGCCAGCAGTTTGGGGACAGGGCGAGAGACCCAGTACTTC. Its translation is CASSLGTGRETQYF. The chain couples TRBV28 to TRBJ2-5, with 9 bases identical to TRBD1. CDR1 and CDR2 (germline): MDHEN, SYDVKM. With 3 bases clipped from V and 4 bases from J, the junction kept 3 bases outside the gene matches. There are 14 residues in the CDR3.

This clone appeared a few times. The same CDR3 arises from other DNA sequences in this sample as well. The genes are TRBV2 and TRBJ2-5; D is unclear. V shed 6 bases and J shed 3 bases, with 5 bases lying between them. The CDR3 runs to 11 residues. Germline-derived CDR1 and CDR2 are SNHLY and FYNNEI. The CDR3 bases are TGTGCCAGCAGGCCCGAAGAGACCCAGTACTTC. Residues: CASRPEETQYF.

V is TRBV30 and J is TRBJ1-2; D unclear. Germline assignment: CDR1 GTSNPN and CDR2 SVGIG (reference sequence). Trimming stripped 1 base from V and 0 bases from J, with 6 bases between. This CDR3 contains 13 residues. CDR3 region: CAWSAETNYGYTF. As DNA, the CDR3 is TGTGCCTGGAGTGCCGAGACTAACTATGGCTACACCTTC.

In this sample, this clone turned up a few times. The chain links TRBV30 to TRBJ2-3, with 9 bases identical to TRBD2. This CDR3 is 20 amino acids long. Trimming took 4 bases from V and 0 from J; bases not matched to a gene: 20. Germline V gene lookup returns CDR1 GTSNPN and CDR2 SVGIG (reference sequence). The CDR3 region is CAWTKIGLLAAGGSTDTQYF. The CDR3 nucleotides read TGTGCCTGGACCAAGATTGGTTTGTTAGCAGCGGGGGGAAGCACAGATACGCAGTATTTT. Together with reference TRBV30 and TRBJ2-3, the CDR3 gives the full variable domain: SQTIHQWPATLVQPVGSPLSLECTVEGTSNPNLYWYRQAAGRGLQLLFYSVGIGQISSEVPQNLSASRPQDRQFILSSKKLLLSDSGFYLCAWTKIGLLAAGGSTDTQYFGPGTRLTVL.

The rearrangement joins TRBV5-4 to TRBJ1-6, with 8 nucleotides matching TRBD1. This CDR3 region has 16 residues. CDR1 is SGHNT and CDR2 is YYREEE in the germline V gene (reference sequence). Trimming cost V 3 bases and J 7 bases; bases outside gene matches: 9. The CDR3 spells CASSSHPGQGNSPLHF. CDR3 sequence (DNA): TGTGCCAGCAGCTCCCACCCTGGACAGGGAAATTCACCCCTCCACTTT.

The chain employs TRBV20-1 and TRBJ1-1; D ambiguous. The ends were cut back, 5 bases at V and 10 bases at J, with 14 bases in the middle. This CDR3 spans 11 amino acids. Germline assignment: CDR1 DFQATT and CDR2 SNEGSKA (reference sequence). The CDR3 protein is CSARLFGGAFF. The CDR3 coding sequence is TGCAGTGCTCGATTATTTGGCGGAGCTTTCTTT.

The genes are TRBV29-1 and TRBJ1-5; possibly TRBD1 for D (5 bases). The CDR3 runs 12 residues. The germline V gene has CDR1 SQVTM and CDR2 ANQGSEA. Between the trimmed V and J ends, which lost 4 bases and 5 bases, there was a span of 9 bases. In nucleotides, the CDR3 is TGCAGCGTTGGAGGGGAGGATCAGCCCCAGCATTTT. This sequence encodes CSVGGEDQPQHF.

The rearrangement joins TRBV30 to TRBJ1-1; D uncertain. Germline V gene lookup returns CDR1 GTSNPN and CDR2 SVGIG (reference sequence). The CDR3 runs 14 residues. Between the trimmed V and J ends, which lost 3 bases and 2 bases, there was a span of 13 bases. CDR3 residues: CAWSRRAPNTEAFF. The DNA for the CDR3 is TGTGCCTGGAGCCGCCGGGCCCCTAACACTGAAGCTTTCTTT.

The V gene is TRBV29-1, the J gene TRBJ2-5; D is perhaps TRBD1 (6 bases). This CDR3 spans 13 amino acids. Germline CDR1 is SQVTM and CDR2 is ANQGSEA. The V end was cut by 8 bases, the J end by 1 base, with 14 bases between. The CDR3 DNA reads as TGCAGCAAGTCGACAGGCCCCCAAGAGACCCAGTACTTC. Protein: CSKSTGPQETQYF. Combining the CDR3 with reference TRBV29-1 and TRBJ2-5 gives the whole variable domain SAVISQKPSRDICQRGTSLTIQCQVDSQVTMMFWYRQQPGQSLTLIATANQGSEATYESGFVIDKFPISRPNLTFSTLTVSNMSPEDSSIYLCSKSTGPQETQYFGPGTRLLVL.

V and J are TRBV4-2 and TRBJ2-5, with 11 bases that match TRBD2. The J segment lost 5 bases and the V segment lost 0 bases, leaving 8 bases of the junction unmatched. Germline-derived CDR1 and CDR2 are LGHNA and YNFKEQ. The CDR3 runs 17 residues. In DNA, the CDR3 is TGTGCCAGCAGCCAAGAGGGTAGCGGGGGGGCCGGTGAGACCCAGTACTTC. This sequence encodes CASSQEGSGGAGETQYF.

This clone has only one observation. The chain joins TRBV2 to TRBJ2-3; 13 positions match TRBD2. This CDR3 is 16 amino acids long. Trimming cost V 7 bases and J 5 bases; bases outside gene matches: 9. CDR1 SNHLY and CDR2 FYNNEI come from the germline V gene. CDR3 protein: CASTLTSGGQGDTQYF. CDR3 DNA sequence: TGTGCCAGCACCCTGACTAGCGGGGGGCAGGGAGATACGCAGTATTTT.

The chain is built from TRBV7-8 and TRBJ1-1; maybe TRBD1 (6 bases). V lost 6 bases, J lost 1 base, and 9 bases lay in between. CDR1 and CDR2 from the germline V gene are SGHVS and FQNEAQ. The CDR3 totals 13 residues. CDR3 protein: CASRRQANTEAFF. As DNA, the CDR3 is TGTGCCAGCAGGCGACAGGCGAACACTGAAGCTTTCTTT.

The chain uses TRBV5-4 and TRBJ2-5; D is possibly TRBD1 (5 bases). V was cut by 4 bases and J by 3 bases, with 10 bases left in between. Germline V lookup: CDR1 SGHNT, CDR2 YYREEE (reference sequence). The CDR3 spans 13 residues. This chain's CDR3 is CASSKDIEETQYF. The DNA for the CDR3 is TGTGCCAGCAGCAAGGACATTGAAGAGACCCAGTACTTC.

In its sample, this clone was seen once. The rearrangement joins TRBV2 to TRBJ2-5; 7 positions agree with TRBD2. J was trimmed by 5 bases and V by 4 bases; bases with no gene match: 4. Germline lookup yields CDR1 SNHLY and CDR2 FYNNEI. The length of the CDR3 is 13 residues. The CDR3, as DNA: TGTGCCAGCAGTGGACTAGCTCCCGAGACCCAGTACTTC. This translates into CASSGLAPETQYF.

In regard to this clone: Mismatch with germline at one junction end may stem from a read error. The V and J genes are TRBV7-7 and TRBJ2-5; D remains ambiguous. The germline V gene has CDR1 SSHAT and CDR2 FNYEAQ (reference sequence). This CDR3 comprises 15 residues. CDR3 region: CASSLGASPGETQYF. DNA of the CDR3: TGTGCTAGCAGCTTAGGTGCCAGCCCCGGGGAGACCCAGTACTTC.